The sequence of this TCR beta chain was determined in a study of cytomegalovirus exposure and HLA in healthy donors. Study summary: Membership in the Caucasian-associated ancestry cluster was found for around four fifths of nearly 400 genotyped donors.

Study-wide results and limits: Analysis was performed later, and it showed HLA-associated TCR beta chains to be more clonally expanded than equally common others. Excluded: some indistinguishable V segments such as TRBV6-2 and TRBV6-3.

Both 60 Vbeta primers and 13 Jbeta primers went into the PCR. The method was immunoSEQ multiplex PCR; TCRdb's version includes in-frame clones alone and lacks a portion of them. Of about 190,000 clones in the sample, about 80% were seen once. This CDR3 is 17 amino acids long. CDR1 is LGHNA and CDR2 is YNFKEQ in the germline V gene. Trimming took off 0 bases at V and 2 bases at J, with 13 bases between the two ends. A remark on this clone: Its antigen is unidentified.

This rearrangement joins TRBV4-2 to TRBJ2-2; D might be TRBD2 (7 bases). Sequenced sample: PBMCs. The receptor was derived from a woman between 45 and 60 years old in good health and CMV-seropositive. The CDR3 nucleotides read TGTGCCAGCAGCCAAGATCTTGGGGGGGCAAACACCGGGGAGCTGTTTTTT. Translation: CASSQDLGGANTGELFF.